The clone carrying this T cell receptor beta chain was counted between two and nine times. Antigen unknown. By 5'RACE template switching, TCR cDNA was produced, with a universal primer site and UMIs added in the process. Each CDR3 protein gets one entry after TCRdb re-called the 5' RACE reads with MiXCR. The sample includes hundreds of thousands of distinct CDR3 sequences, roughly 12% of them seen just once. The CDR3 spans 15 residues. V shed 1 base, J shed 4 bases, and the junction held 6 bases outside the gene matches. Looked up from germline, CDR1 is MGHRA and CDR2 is YSYEKL. This entry is derived from a study of T cells after yellow fever vaccination. Study-wide results and caveats: Weaker overall, the secondary response nonetheless peaked faster (day 5 versus 15). FACS-sorted repertoires might harbor abundant contaminating clonotypes from the bulk population.

The input for sequencing was PBMCs, taken on the day of the yellow fever booster vaccination. The sequence was obtained from a man in his thirties or forties who received the YFV17D yellow fever vaccine. The genes are TRBV4-1 and TRBJ2-7, with TRBD1 matching over 8 bases. CDR3 loop: CASSQVGDRRYEQYF. CDR3 sequence (DNA): TGCGCCAGCAGCCAAGTAGGGGACAGGAGGTACGAGCAGTACTTC.